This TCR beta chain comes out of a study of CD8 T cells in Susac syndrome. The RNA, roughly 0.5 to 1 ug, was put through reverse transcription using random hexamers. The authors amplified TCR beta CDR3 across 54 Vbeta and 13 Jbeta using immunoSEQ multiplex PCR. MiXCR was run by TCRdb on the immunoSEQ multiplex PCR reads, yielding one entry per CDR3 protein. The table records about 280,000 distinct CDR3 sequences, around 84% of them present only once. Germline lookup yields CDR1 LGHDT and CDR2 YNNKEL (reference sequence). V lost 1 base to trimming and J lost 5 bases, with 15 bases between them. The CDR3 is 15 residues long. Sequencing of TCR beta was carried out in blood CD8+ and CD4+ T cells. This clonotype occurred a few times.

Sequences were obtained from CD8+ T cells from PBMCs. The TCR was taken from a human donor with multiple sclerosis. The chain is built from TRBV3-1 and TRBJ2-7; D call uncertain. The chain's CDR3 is CASSQVSGRHNEQYF. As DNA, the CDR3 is TGTGCCAGCAGCCAAGTGTCCGGGCGTCACAACGAGCAGTACTTC.